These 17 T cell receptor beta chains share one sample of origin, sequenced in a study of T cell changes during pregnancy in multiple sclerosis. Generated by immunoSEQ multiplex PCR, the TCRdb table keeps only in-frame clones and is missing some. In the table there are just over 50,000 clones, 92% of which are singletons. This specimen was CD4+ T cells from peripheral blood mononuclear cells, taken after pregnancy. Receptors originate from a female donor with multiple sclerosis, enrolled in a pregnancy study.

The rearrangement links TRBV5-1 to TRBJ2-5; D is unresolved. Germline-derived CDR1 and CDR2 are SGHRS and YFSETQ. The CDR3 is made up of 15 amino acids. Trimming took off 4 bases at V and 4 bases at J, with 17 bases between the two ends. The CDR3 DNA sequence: TGCGCCAGCAGCCTGGCGGCGGAGAAGGCAGAGACCCAGTACTTC. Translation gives CASSLAAEKAETQYF. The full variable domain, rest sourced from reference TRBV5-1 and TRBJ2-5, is KAGVTQTPRYLIKTRGQQVTLSCSPISGHRSVSWYQQTPGQGLQFLFEYFSETQRNKGNFPGRFSGRQFSNSRSEMNVSTLELGDSALYLCASSLAAEKAETQYFGPGTRLLVL.

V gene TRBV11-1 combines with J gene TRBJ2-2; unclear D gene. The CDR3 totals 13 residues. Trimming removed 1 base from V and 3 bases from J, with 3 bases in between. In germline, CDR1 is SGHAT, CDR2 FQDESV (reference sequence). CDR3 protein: CASSLDYTGELFF. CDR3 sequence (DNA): TGTGCCAGCAGCTTAGACTACACCGGGGAGCTGTTTTTT. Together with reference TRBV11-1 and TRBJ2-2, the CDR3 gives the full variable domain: EAEVAQSPRYKITEKSQAVAFWCDPISGHATLYWYRQILGQGPELLVQFQDESVVDDSQLPKDRFSAERLKGVDSTLKIQPAELGDSAMYLCASSLDYTGELFFGEGSRLTVL.

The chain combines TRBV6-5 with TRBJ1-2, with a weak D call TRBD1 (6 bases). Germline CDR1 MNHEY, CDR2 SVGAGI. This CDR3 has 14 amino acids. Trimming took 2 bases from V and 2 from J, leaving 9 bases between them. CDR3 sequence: CASSYNTGNYGYTF. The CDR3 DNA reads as TGTGCCAGCAGTTACAATACAGGGAACTATGGCTACACCTTC.

CDR3 loop: CASSQGRVAGNTIYF. The CDR3 coding sequence is TGCGCCAGCAGCCAAGGCCGGGTAGCTGGAAACACCATATATTTT. The chain links TRBV4-1 to TRBJ1-3; no clear D. Germline V gives CDR1 MGHRA, CDR2 YSYEKL. This CDR3 contains 15 residues. The V end was cut by 1 base, the J end by 2 bases, with 9 bases between.

The CDR3 DNA reads as TGTGCCAGCTCACCACTCCTAGCGGAGAGAGATACGCAGTATTTT. This gives the protein CASSPLLAERDTQYF. V and J are TRBV18 and TRBJ2-3, with 7 bases fitting TRBD2. The CDR3 spans 15 residues. With V trimmed by 1 base and J by 5 bases, 6 bases remained unmatched. Germline CDR1 reads KGHSH; CDR2 reads LQKENI.

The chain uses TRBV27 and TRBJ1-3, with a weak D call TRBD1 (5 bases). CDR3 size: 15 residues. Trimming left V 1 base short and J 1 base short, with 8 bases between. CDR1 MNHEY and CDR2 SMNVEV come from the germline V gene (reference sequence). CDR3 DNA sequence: TGTGCCAGCAGTTTATTTGGGGGGTCTGGAAACACCATATATTTT. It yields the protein CASSLFGGSGNTIYF.

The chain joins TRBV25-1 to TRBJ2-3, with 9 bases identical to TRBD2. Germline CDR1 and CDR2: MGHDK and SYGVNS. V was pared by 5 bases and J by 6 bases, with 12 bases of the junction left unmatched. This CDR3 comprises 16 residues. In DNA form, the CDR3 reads TGTGCCAGCAGTTGGGGTTTGGCGGGAGGGATGGATACGCAGTATTTT. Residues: CASSWGLAGGMDTQYF.

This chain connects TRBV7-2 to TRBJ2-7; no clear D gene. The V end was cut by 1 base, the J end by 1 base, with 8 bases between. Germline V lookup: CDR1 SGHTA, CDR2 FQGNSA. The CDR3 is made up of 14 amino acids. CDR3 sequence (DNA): TGTGCCAGCAGCTTAGAGGCGGTTTCCTACGAGCAGTACTTC. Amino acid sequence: CASSLEAVSYEQYF.

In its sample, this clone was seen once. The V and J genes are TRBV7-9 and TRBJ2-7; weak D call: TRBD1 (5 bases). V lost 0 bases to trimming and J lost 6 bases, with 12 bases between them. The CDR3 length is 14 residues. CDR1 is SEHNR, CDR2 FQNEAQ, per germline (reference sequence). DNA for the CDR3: TGTGCCAGCAGCTTAGCTAGCAGGGCCGGCGAGCAGTACTTC. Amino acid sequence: CASSLASRAGEQYF.

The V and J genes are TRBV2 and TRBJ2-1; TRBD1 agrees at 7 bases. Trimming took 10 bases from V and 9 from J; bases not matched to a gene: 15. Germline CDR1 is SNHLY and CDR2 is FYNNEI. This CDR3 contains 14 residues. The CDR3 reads CATLGTAPLSEQFF. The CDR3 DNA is TGTGCCACCCTTGGGACAGCCCCACTTAGTGAGCAGTTCTTC.

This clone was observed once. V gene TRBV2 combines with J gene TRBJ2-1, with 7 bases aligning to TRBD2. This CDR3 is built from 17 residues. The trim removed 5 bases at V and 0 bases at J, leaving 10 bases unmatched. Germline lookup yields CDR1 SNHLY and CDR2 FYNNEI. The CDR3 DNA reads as TGTGCCAGCAGTTCCTTGGGGGGGAGGGCCTCCTACAATGAGCAGTTCTTC. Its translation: CASSSLGGRASYNEQFF.

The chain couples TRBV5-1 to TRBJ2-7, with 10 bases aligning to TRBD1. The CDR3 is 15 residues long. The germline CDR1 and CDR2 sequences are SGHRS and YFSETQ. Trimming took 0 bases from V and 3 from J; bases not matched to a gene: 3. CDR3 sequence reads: CASSLGGQGVYEQYF. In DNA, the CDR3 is TGCGCCAGCAGCTTGGGAGGACAGGGGGTCTACGAGCAGTACTTC.

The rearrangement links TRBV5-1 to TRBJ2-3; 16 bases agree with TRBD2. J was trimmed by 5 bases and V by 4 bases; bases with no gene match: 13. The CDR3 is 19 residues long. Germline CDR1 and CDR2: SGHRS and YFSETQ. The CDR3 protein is CASSPTGTSGRAGRDTQYF. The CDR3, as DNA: TGCGCCAGCAGCCCGACCGGGACTAGCGGGAGGGCCGGGAGAGATACGCAGTATTTT.

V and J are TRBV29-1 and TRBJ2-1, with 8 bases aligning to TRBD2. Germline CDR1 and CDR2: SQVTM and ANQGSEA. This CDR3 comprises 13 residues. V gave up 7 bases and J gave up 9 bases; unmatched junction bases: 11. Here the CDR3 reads CSGGGRPSIEQFF. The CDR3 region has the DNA TGCAGCGGCGGGGGGCGGCCAAGTATTGAGCAGTTCTTC.

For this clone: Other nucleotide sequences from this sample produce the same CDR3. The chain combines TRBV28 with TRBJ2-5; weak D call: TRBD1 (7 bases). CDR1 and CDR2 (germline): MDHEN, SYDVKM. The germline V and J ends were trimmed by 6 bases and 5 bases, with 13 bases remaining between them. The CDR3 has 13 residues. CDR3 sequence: CASSSPGGETQYF. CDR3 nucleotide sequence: TGTGCCAGCAGCTCTCCAGGGGGGGAGACCCAGTACTTC.

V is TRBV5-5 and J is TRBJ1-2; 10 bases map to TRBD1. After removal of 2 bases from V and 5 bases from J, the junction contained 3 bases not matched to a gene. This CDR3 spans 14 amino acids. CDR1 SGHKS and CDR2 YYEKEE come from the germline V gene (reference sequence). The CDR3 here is CASSLGQGVYGYTF. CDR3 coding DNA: TGTGCCAGCAGCTTAGGACAGGGGGTATATGGCTACACCTTC.

The CDR3 DNA reads TGTGCCAGCAGCTTTTCCCCCTGGGCGAACACTGAAGCTTTCTTT. Amino acids: CASSFSPWANTEAFF. The genes are TRBV5-6 and TRBJ1-1; D not certain. The germline CDR1 and CDR2 sequences are SGHDT and YYEEEE. The CDR3 extends over 15 amino acids. Trimming pared 2 bases from V and 1 base from J, leaving 12 bases between.